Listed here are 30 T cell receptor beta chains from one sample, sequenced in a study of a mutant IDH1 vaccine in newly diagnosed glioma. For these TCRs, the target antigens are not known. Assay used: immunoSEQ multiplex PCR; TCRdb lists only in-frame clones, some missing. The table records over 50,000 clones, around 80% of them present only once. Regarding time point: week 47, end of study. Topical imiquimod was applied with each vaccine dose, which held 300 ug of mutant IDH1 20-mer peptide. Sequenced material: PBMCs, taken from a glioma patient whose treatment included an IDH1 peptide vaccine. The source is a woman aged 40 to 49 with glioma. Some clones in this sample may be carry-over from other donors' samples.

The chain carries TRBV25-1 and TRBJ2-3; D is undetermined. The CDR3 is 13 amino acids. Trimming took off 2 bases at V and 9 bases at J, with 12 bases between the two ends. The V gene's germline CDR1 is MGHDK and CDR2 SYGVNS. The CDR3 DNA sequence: TGTGCCAGCAGTGAAATCGGGCGTTGGACGCAGTATTTT. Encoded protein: CASSEIGRWTQYF.

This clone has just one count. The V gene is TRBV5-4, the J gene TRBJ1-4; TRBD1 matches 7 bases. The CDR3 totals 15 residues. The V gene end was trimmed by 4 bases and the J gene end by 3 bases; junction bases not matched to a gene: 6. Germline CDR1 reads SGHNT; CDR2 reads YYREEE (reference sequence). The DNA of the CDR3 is TGTGCCAGCAGCAATCGACAGGGTGCTAATGAAAAACTGTTTTTT. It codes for CASSNRQGANEKLFF.

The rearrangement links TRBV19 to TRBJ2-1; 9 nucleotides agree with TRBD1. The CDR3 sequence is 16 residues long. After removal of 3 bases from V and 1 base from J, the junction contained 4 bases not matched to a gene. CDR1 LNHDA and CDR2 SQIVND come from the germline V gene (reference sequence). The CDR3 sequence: CASSIRGTGSYNEQFF. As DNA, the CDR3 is TGTGCCAGTAGTATTCGAGGGACAGGGTCCTACAATGAGCAGTTCTTC.

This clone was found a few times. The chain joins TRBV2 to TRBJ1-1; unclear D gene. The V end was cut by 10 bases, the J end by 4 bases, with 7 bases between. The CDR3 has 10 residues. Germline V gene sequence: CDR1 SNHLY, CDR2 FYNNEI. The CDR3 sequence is CATYVTEAFF. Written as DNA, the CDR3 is TGTGCCACCTATGTCACTGAAGCTTTCTTT. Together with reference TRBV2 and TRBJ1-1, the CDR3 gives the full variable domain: EPEVTQTPSHQVTQMGQEVILRCVPISNHLYFYWYRQILGQKVEFLVSFYNNEISEKSEIFDDQFSVERPDGSNFTLKIRSTKLEDSAMYFCATYVTEAFFGQGTRLTVV.

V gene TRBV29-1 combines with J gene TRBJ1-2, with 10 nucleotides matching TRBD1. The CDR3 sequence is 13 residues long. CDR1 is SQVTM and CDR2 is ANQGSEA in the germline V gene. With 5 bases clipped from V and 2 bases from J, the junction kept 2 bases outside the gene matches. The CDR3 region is CSVPGQGNYGYTF. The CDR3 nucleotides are TGCAGCGTTCCGGGACAGGGGAACTATGGCTACACCTTC.

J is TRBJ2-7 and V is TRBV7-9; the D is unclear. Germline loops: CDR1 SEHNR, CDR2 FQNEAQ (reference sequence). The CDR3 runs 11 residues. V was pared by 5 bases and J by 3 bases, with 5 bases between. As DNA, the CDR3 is TGTGCCAGCAGCCCCCGCTACGAGCAGTACTTC. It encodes CASSPRYEQYF.

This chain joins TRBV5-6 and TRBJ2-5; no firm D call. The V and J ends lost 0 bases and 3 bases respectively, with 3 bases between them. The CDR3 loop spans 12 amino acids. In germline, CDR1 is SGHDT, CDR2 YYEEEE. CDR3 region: CASSLGEETQYF. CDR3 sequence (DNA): TGTGCCAGCAGCTTGGGAGAAGAGACCCAGTACTTC.

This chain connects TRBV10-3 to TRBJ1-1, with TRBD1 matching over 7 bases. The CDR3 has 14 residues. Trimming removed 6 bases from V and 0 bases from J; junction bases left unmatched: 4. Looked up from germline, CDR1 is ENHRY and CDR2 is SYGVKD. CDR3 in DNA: TGTGCCATCAGAGAGGGACAGTTGAACACTGAAGCTTTCTTT. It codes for CAIREGQLNTEAFF.

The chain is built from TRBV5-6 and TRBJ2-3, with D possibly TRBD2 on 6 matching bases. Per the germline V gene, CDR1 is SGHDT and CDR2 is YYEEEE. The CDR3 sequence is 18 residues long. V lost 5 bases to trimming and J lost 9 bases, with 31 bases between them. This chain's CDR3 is CASRKDPARLGWVDTQYF. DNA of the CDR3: TGTGCCAGCAGAAAGGACCCGGCAAGACTAGGATGGGTTGACACGCAGTATTTT.

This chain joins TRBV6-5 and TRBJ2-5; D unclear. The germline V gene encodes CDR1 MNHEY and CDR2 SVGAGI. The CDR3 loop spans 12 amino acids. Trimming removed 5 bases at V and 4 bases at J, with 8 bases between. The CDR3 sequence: CASSPGLETQYF. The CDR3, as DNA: TGTGCCAGCAGTCCAGGATTAGAGACCCAGTACTTC.

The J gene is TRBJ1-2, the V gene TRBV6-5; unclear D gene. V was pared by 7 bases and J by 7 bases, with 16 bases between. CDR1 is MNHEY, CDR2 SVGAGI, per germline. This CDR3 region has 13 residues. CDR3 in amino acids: CASTGYGSGGYTF. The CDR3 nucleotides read TGTGCCAGCACCGGATACGGAAGCGGTGGCTACACCTTC.

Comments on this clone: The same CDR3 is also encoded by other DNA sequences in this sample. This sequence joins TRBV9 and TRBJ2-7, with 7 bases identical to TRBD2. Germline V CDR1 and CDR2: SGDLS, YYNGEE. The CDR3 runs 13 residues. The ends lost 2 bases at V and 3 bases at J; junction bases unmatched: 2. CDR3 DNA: TGTGCCAGCAGCGTGGGGGGGAACTACGAGCAGTACTTC. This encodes CASSVGGNYEQYF.

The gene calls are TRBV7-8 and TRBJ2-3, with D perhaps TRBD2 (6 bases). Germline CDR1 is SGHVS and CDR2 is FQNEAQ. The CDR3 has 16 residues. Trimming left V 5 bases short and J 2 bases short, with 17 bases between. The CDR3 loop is CASSRLKEGPTDTQYF. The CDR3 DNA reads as TGTGCCAGCAGCCGCCTGAAGGAGGGGCCCACAGATACGCAGTATTTT. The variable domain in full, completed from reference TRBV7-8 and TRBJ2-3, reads GAGVSQSPRYKVAKRGQDVALRCDPISGHVSLFWYQQALGQGPEFLTYFQNEAQLDKSGLPSDRFFAERPEGSVSTLKIQRTQQEDSAVYLCASSRLKEGPTDTQYFGPGTRLTVL.

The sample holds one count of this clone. DNA of the CDR3: TGCAGCGTTGTCGCGGGACTTTCACCCGAGCAGTACTTC. This gives the protein CSVVAGLSPEQYF. V gene TRBV29-1 combines with J gene TRBJ2-7, with a tentative D call TRBD2 (6 bases). This CDR3 comprises 13 residues. Germline CDR1 reads SQVTM; CDR2 reads ANQGSEA. V was clipped by 4 bases and J by 6 bases, with 16 bases between them.

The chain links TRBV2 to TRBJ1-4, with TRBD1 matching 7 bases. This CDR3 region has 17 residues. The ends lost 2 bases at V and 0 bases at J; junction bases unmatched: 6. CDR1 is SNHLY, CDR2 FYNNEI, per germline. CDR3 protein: CASSEHTGDATNEKLFF. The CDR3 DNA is TGTGCCAGCAGTGAACATACAGGGGATGCAACTAATGAAAAACTGTTTTTT.

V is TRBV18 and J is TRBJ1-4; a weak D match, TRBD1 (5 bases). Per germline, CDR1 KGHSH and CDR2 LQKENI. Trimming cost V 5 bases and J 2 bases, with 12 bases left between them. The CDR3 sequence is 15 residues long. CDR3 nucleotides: TGTGCCAGCTCAAAGACAGAGGGCACTAATGAAAAACTGTTTTTT. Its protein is CASSKTEGTNEKLFF.

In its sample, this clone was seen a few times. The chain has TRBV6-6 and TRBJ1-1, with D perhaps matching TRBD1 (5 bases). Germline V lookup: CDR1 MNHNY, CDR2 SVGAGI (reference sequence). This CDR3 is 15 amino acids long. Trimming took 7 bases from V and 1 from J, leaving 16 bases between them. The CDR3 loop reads CASIDGAAGNTEAFF. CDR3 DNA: TGTGCCAGCATTGACGGGGCGGCAGGGAACACTGAAGCTTTCTTT.

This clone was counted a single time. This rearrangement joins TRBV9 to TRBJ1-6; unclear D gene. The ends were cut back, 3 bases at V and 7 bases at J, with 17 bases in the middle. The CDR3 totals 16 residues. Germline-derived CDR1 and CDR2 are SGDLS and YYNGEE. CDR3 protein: CASSALPRARNSPLHF. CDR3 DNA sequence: TGTGCCAGCAGCGCGCTACCGAGGGCTCGGAATTCACCCCTCCACTTT.

The CDR3 loop reads CASSQEGLSSYNEQFF. The CDR3 DNA reads as TGCGCCAGCAGCCAAGAAGGACTGTCCTCCTACAATGAGCAGTTCTTC. This chain connects TRBV4-3 to TRBJ2-1, with D perhaps TRBD2 (5 bases). The V gene's germline CDR1 is LGHNA and CDR2 YSLEER. The ends were cut back, 0 bases at V and 0 bases at J, with 9 bases in the middle. The CDR3 runs to 16 residues.

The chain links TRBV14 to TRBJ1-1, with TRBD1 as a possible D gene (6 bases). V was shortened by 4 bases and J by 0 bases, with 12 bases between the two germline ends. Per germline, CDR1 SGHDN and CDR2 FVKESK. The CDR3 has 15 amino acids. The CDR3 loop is CASSRGGSLNTEAFF. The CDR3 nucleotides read TGTGCCAGCAGCCGAGGGGGATCCTTGAACACTGAAGCTTTCTTT.

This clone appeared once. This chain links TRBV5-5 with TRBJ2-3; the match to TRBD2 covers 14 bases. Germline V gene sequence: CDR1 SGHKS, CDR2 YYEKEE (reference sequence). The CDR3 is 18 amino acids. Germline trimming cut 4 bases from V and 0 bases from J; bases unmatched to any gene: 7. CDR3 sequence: CASSPWTSGGTSTDTQYF. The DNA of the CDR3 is TGTGCCAGCAGCCCCTGGACTAGCGGGGGGACCAGCACAGATACGCAGTATTTT.

The CDR3 loop reads CASSYSRGGYEQYF. In nucleotides, the CDR3 is TGTGCCAGCAGTTACTCGCGGGGGGGATACGAGCAGTACTTC. This chain uses TRBV6-6 with TRBJ2-7; 9 bases are a match to TRBD2. Trimming removed 0 bases from V and 4 bases from J; junction bases left unmatched: 1. This CDR3 contains 14 residues. Germline V gives CDR1 MNHNY, CDR2 SVGAGI (reference sequence).

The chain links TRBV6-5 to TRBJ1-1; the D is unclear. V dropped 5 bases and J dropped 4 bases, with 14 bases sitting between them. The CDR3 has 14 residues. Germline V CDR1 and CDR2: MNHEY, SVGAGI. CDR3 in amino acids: CASSRSAGGTEAFF. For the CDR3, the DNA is TGTGCCAGCAGTCGCTCGGCCGGAGGCACTGAAGCTTTCTTT.

CDR3 amino acids: CASSLAGNLYEAFF. As DNA, the CDR3 is TGTGCCAGCAGCTTAGCGGGGAACTTATATGAAGCTTTCTTT. The chain couples TRBV7-9 to TRBJ1-1; D call uncertain. Germline V gene sequence: CDR1 SEHNR, CDR2 FQNEAQ (reference sequence). Trimming shortened V by 0 bases and J by 7 bases, and 12 bases separated the two germline ends. CDR3 size: 14 residues.

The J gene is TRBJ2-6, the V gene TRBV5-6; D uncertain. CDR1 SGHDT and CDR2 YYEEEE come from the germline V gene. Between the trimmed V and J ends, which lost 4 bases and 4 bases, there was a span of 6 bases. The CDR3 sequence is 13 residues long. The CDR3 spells CASSPRGANVLTF. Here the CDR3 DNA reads TGTGCCAGCAGCCCCAGGGGGGCCAACGTCCTGACTTTC.

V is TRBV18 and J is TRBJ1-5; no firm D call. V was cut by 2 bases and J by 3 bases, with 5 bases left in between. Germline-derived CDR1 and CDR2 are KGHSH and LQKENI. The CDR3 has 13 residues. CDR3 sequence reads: CASSPNVNQPQHF. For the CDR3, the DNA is TGTGCCAGCTCACCAAACGTCAATCAGCCCCAGCATTTT. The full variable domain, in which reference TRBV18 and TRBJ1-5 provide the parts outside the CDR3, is NAGVMQNPRHLVRRRGQEARLRCSPMKGHSHVYWYRQLPEEGLKFMVYLQKENIIDESGMPKERFSAEFPKEGPSILRIQQVVRGDSAAYFCASSPNVNQPQHFGDGTRLSIL.

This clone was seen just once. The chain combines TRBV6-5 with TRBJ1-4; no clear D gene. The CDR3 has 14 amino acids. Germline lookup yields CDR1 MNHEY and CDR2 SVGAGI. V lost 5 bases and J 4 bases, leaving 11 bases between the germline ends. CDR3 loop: CASSRTANNEKLFF. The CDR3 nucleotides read TGTGCCAGCAGTCGGACGGCCAATAATGAAAAACTGTTTTTT.

In nucleotides, the CDR3 is TGCGCCAGCAGCTTGGAGAGGTCCAATGAAAAACTGTTTTTT. Its translation is CASSLERSNEKLFF. The genes are TRBV5-1 and TRBJ1-4; D is uncertain. This CDR3 contains 14 residues. V was cut by 0 bases and J by 5 bases, with 8 bases left in between. Looked up from germline, CDR1 is SGHRS and CDR2 is YFSETQ.

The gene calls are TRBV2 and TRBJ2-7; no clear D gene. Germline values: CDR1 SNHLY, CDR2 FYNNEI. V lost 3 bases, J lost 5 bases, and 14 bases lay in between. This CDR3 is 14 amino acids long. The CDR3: CASSEAAASNEQYF. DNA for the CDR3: TGTGCCAGCAGTGAGGCGGCAGCTTCCAACGAGCAGTACTTC. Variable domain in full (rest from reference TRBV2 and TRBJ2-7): EPEVTQTPSHQVTQMGQEVILRCVPISNHLYFYWYRQILGQKVEFLVSFYNNEISEKSEIFDDQFSVERPDGSNFTLKIRSTKLEDSAMYFCASSEAAASNEQYFGPGTRLTVT.

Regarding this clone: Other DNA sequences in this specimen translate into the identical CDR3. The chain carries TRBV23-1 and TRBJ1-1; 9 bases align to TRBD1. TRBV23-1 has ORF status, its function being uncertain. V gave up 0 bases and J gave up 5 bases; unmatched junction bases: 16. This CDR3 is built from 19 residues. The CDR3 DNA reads TGCGCCAGCAGTCAATCCATACAGGGGGCGAACTACGAACATACTGAAGCTTTCTTT. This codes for CASSQSIQGANYEHTEAFF.